This TCR beta chain comes out of a study of cytomegalovirus exposure and HLA in healthy donors (dated by TCRdb to about 2017). Study-wide context: An earlier analysis of some 500 of the donors reported roughly 270 Gb of sequence data and 100 million to 130 million unique TCR beta sequences from roughly 180 million T cells. Roughly 300 gigabases of sequencing data and approximately 91 million unique TCR sequences made up an early release that covered over 550 HLA-typed donors. Of the roughly 400 genotyped donors, 81% were placed in the genetic ancestry cluster associated with self-reported Caucasian donors. The aim of the study was to test whether cataloging public T cell receptors could identify signatures of past pathogen exposure. The study profiled the T cell repertoires of some 610 subjects by immunosequencing and related them to cytomegalovirus serostatus. A separate validation cohort of roughly 130 different subjects was used in addition to the roughly 620-subject first cohort. The study combined high-throughput TCR immunosequencing, statistical association of individual TCRs with disease status, and machine learning to predict cytomegalovirus infection status. A later analysis re-analyzed previously published TCR beta repertoires from roughly 690 donors and added high-resolution HLA genotyping to study TCR occurrence patterns. Rather than using new phenotypic data, the later analysis identified candidate immune exposures from TCR beta sequences and from how often those sequences occurred across donors. To decide whether each TCR beta V gene segment behaved as functional or pseudogenic, an earlier analysis of some 540 of the donors relied on high-throughput TCR beta sequencing. Donor age, sex, ethnicity and CMV serostatus were compiled alongside the repertoire data. Genome-wide SNP genotypes for about 60% of the roughly 670 donors were used in a later genetic analysis, which treated that subset as a discovery cohort. Every discovery cohort repertoire had been produced on one sequencing platform. Class I and class II HLA loci were covered by the typing at four-digit resolution. The number of typed donors differed by locus: roughly 629-640 for A, B, C, DRB1 and DQB1; 500 to 550 for DQA1; around 610 for DPA1; and 400 to 480 for DPB1. Because of strong linkage in the cohort, roughly five DR-DQ haplotypes were treated as single units for association and clustering. On average, over 200,000 unique TCR beta nucleotide sequences were sequenced per donor among about 400 genotyped donors of the cohort, with roughly 18% of those sequences being non-productive.

Remarks on this clone: What this receptor recognizes is not known. No base quality information exists; no much larger clone differs at one position.

Library creation used the immunoSEQ multiplex PCR assay. A mixture of 60 forward primers for TCR Vbeta segments and 13 reverse primers for TCR Jbeta segments was used in the multiplex PCR. The CDR3 region of rearranged TCR beta genes was amplified from genomic DNA by a multiplex PCR assay. On the Illumina HiSeq System, the amplified TCR beta libraries were sequenced as 87-base-pair reads. Per the source publication's procedure: A later analysis tallied approximately 87 million unique TCR beta chains across the 650 to 750 repertoires, and approximately 12 million of those chains were shared by two or more donors. A nearest-neighbor algorithm error-corrected the raw reads and collapsed the reads into unique sequences, merging closely related sequences to remove PCR and sequencing errors. To assign V, D and J gene segments, CDR3 sequences were aligned to IMGT reference sequences. For a sequence to be retained, at least a six-nucleotide match to both a V gene segment and a J gene segment was required. A rearrangement was called productive if the CDR3 had no stop codons and remained in frame with V and J, and every other rearrangement was called non-productive. Following IMGT convention, CDR3 was defined as the stretch from the second conserved V-encoded cysteine to the conserved J-encoded phenylalanine. The earlier analysis of about 620 of the donors excluded sequences that lacked an unambiguous match to a single V gene segment. An earlier analysis of 500 to 600 of the donors classified V segments as functional when productive rearrangements were above 56.7% and as segregating when the standard deviation between donors was above 5%. To diagnose cytomegalovirus status from the catalog of TCR beta chain sequences, a statistical classification framework was built. In a later analysis, TCR nucleotide sequences were compared against IMGT/GENE-DB human TR gene sequences so that V and J genes could be assigned. The TCRdist pipeline was used in a later analysis to assign CDR3 sequences and most-parsimonious VDJ recombination scenarios. In a later analysis, each TCR beta chain was defined by its CDR3 amino acid sequence together with its V-gene family, and reads without a unique V-gene family were excluded. To address suspected cross-contamination and a sequencing artifact, a later analysis removed 550 to 750 highly shared, low-generation-probability nucleotide sequences. For each public chain, a later analysis derived a clonal expansion index from normalized ranks of inferred template counts within each repertoire. Generation probabilities in a later analysis came from a VDJ recombination model fitted to out-of-frame rearrangements, and those results were checked against IGoR. Hypergeometric tests were used in a later analysis to score TCR-TCR, TCR-HLA and TCR-CMV co-occurrence, with a repertoire-size bias correction applied to the TCR pairs. In a later analysis, false discovery rates were estimated by permuting HLA or CMV assignments 20 times. In a later analysis, co-occurring TCRs were grouped with DBSCAN, and TCRdist sequence similarity was added when clustering was performed within HLA-allele-positive subsets. For co-occurrence clustering, repertoires with fewer than 30,000 or more than 120,000 public chains were excluded, along with five or six repertoires with anomalous nucleotide sharing. The clones in this table, taken by TCRdb from immuneACCESS, are in-frame only. Not every clone is retained; where verified, under half of the shortfall comes from an unresolved V gene, and the cause of the rest is unknown. From that table come the V and J calls and clone size; the DNA was used to work out D and trimming. The sample table holds about 180,000 clones, of which about three quarters were seen once. The ten largest account for roughly 3.7% of the sample.

In total, over 600 healthy bone marrow donors made up the cohort. At the time of sampling, every cohort member was nominally healthy, though immune exposures that went unrecorded were likely present. The donor tested CMV seropositive, placing the donor among the 250 to 350 seropositive members of the cohort. Each donor provided a peripheral blood sample, and peripheral blood mononuclear cells were used for TCR beta sequencing. The Qiagen DNeasy Blood Extraction Kit was used to extract genomic DNA from the blood cell samples. Study-wide conclusions, independent of this receptor: In a later genetic analysis, a missense DCLRE1C variant was associated with V-gene and J-gene trimming of TCR beta chains, and the association was replicated in an independent cohort. Because HLA typing was missing for some donors at each locus, association tests included only the typed subset. A cluster of highly shared sequence variants was judged likely to represent a technical artifact of the sequencing pipeline. In a later analysis, TCR association rates were found to vary across HLA loci, with the most associated TCRs seen for DRB1 alleles and the fewest for HLA-C alleles. According to a later analysis, most CMV-associated TCR beta chains appeared to be HLA-restricted, and the HLA associations seemed to be driven largely by CMV exposure. A later analysis found that HLA-associated TCR beta chains were more clonally expanded and had lower generation probabilities than equally common non-associated chains. In vitro tests confirmed that a few of the cytomegalovirus-associated TCR beta chains recognize cytomegalovirus antigens. When HLA alleles, especially DR and DQ, strongly co-occurred, attributing TCR associations to individual alleles was difficult. A later analysis reported that several top co-occurrence clusters appeared linked to parvovirus B19, influenza, CMV and Epstein-Barr virus. Because counts were too low, around 17 rarely observed V segments, including chromosome 9 orphons, were left out of the earlier analysis of over 550 of the donors. The study gave a list of 150 to 200 TCR beta chains associated with cytomegalovirus. It was suggested by the authors that the approach could potentially be generalized to other disease states and immunological phenotypes. Linkage disequilibrium might explain the correlated functional status among segregating V segments, but an unknown experimental factor could not be ruled out. A further reported finding was that TCR beta sequences accurately predicted the HLA-A and HLA-B alleles for most subjects in the first cohort. CMV serostatus was the only immune exposure information available for the cohort. Specific HLA alleles were associated with 16,951 TCR beta sequences at a false discovery rate of 0.05 in a later analysis. In an earlier analysis of approximately 590 of the donors, most TCR beta V segments were observed in productive rearrangements about 90% or about 30% of the time, broadly matching IMGT annotations. This cohort had only TCR beta chains sequenced, and the lack of alpha or paired-chain data limited which features could be detected. A later genetic analysis reported fewer N-insertions in productive TCRs among donors in an Asian-associated ancestry cluster than the roughly 620-donor mean. Cytomegalovirus status was reported to be diagnosed by the classifier with high specificity and sensitivity in both the original and validation cohorts. The presence/absence analyses assumed that sequencing depth was roughly uniform across donors, and that assumption may not be true. Some IMGT-functional V segments, including TRBV6-2 and TRBV6-3, could not be told apart with the 87-base-pair reads, so those segments were excluded. Across donors, most TCR sequences were observed very rarely, whereas some public TCRs were present in many individuals.

The CDR3 holds 12 amino acids from the cysteine to the phenylalanine. Only the CDR3 DNA is retained, 36 bases long and in frame from the first base. For CDR1 and CDR2, the germline V gene (reference sequence) lists MNHNY and SVGAGI. The junction carries 6 bases between V and J, which are trimmed by 6 bases and 6 bases respectively. The sequence links TRBV6-6 to TRBJ1-6, with the D gene call left open. The source of this sequence is a woman in her sixties in good health and CMV-seropositive. Sequencing was done on a sample of PBMCs. The CDR3 has the sequence CASREVNSPLHF. The sequence in DNA is TGTGCCAGCAGGGAGGTTAATTCACCCCTCCACTTT.